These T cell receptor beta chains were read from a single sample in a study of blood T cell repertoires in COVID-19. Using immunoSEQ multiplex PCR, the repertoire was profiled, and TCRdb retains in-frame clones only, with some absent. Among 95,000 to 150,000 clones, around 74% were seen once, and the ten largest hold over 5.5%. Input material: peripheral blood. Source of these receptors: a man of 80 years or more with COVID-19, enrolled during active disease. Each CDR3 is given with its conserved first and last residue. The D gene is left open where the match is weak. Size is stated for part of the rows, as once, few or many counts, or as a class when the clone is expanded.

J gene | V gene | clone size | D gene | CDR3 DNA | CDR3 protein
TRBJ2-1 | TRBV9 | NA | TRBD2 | TGCGCCAGCAGCATGGGACTAGCGGGAGCCCAAGAGCAGTTCTTC | CASSMGLAGAQEQFF
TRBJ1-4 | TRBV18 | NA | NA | TGTGCCAGCTCACCGCAGGGCGTGGGTGAAAAACTGTTTTTT | CASSPQGVGEKLFF
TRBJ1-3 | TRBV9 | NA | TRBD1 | TGTGCCAGCAGCGTAAGGGGGCCTGACTCTGGAAACACCATATATTTT | CASSVRGPDSGNTIYF
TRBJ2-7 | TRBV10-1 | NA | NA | TGCGCCAGCAGTGAGGGGGGCGAATTAAGTCTAGGCGAGCAGTACTTC | CASSEGGELSLGEQYF
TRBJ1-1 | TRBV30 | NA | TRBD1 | TGTGCCTGGAGTGGACAGGGGAGGAGTACTGAAGCTTTCTTT | CAWSGQGRSTEAFF
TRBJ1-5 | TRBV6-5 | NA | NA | TGTGCCAGCAGGGGAGGGGGGCCCCAGCATTTT | CASRGGGPQHF
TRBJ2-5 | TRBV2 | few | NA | TGTGCCAGCAGTGTGAGAGGGAGCGGACCAAAGACCCAGTACTTC | CASSVRGSGPKTQYF
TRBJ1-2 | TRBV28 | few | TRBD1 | TGTGCCAGCAGTTTGGGGACCGGGACAGGGATTCTCGATGGCTACACCTTC | CASSLGTGTGILDGYTF
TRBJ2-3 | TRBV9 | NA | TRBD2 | TGTGCCAGCAGCGGGGCGAGCGGGGTAAGCACAGATACGCAGTATTTT | CASSGASGVSTDTQYF
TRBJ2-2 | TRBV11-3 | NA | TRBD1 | TGTGCCAGCAGCAGGGGACAGGTGAACACCGGGGAGCTGTTTTTT | CASSRGQVNTGELFF
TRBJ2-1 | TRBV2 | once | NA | TGTGCCAGCACCCTGGCGGTTGAGCAGTTCTTC | CASTLAVEQFF
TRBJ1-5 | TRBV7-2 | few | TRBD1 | TGTGCCAGCAGCTTAAATCAGGGGGGAAATAGCAATCAGCCCCAGCATTTT | CASSLNQGGNSNQPQHF
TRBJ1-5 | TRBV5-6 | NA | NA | TGTGCCAGCAGCTTGGCGTTGGTACGCGTTTTCAGCAATCAGCCCCAGCATTTT | CASSLALVRVFSNQPQHF
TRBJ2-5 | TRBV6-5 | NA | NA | TGTGCCAGCAGTTACTCTAGTAGAAACCCACAAGAGACCCAGTACTTC | CASSYSSRNPQETQYF
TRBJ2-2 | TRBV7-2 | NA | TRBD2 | TGTGCCAGCAGCTTAGCCCCTAGCGGGAGCGTCGGCGGGGAGCTGTTTTTT | CASSLAPSGSVGGELFF
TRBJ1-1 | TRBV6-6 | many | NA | TGTGCCAGCAACACGGGCACGGGTGGAGGCACTGAAGCTTTCTTT | CASNTGTGGGTEAFF
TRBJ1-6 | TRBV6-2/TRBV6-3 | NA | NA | TGTGCCAGCAGTTACTCGGGGACAAGGACCCATTCACCCCTCCACTTT | CASSYSGTRTHSPLHF